These 2 T cell receptor beta chains originate from one sample sequenced in a study of cytomegalovirus exposure and HLA in healthy donors. Researchers ran the PCR with 60 Vbeta and 13 Jbeta primers. Assay used: immunoSEQ multiplex PCR; TCRdb lists only in-frame clones, some missing. In the table there are about 140,000 clones, 77% of which are singletons. Sequenced sample: PBMCs. Receptors were obtained from a woman aged 40 to 50 in good health and CMV-seronegative.

The rearrangement uses TRBV5-6 and TRBJ2-2; D is perhaps TRBD2 (6 bases). The germline V and J ends were trimmed by 0 bases and 3 bases, with 15 bases remaining between them. Germline V gene sequence: CDR1 SGHDT, CDR2 YYEEEE. The CDR3 covers 17 residues. DNA of the CDR3: TGTGCCAGCAGCTTGGTCCGGGAGACTCTTTACACCGGGGAGCTGTTTTTT. Translating gives CASSLVRETLYTGELFF. The full variable domain, its missing parts supplied by reference TRBV5-6 and TRBJ2-2, is DAGVTQSPTHLIKTRGQQVTLRCSPKSGHDTVSWYQQALGQGPQFIFQYYEEEERQRGNFPDRFSGHQFPNYSSELNVNALLLGDSALYLCASSLVRETLYTGELFFGEGSRLTVL.

V usage is TRBV18 and J usage is TRBJ1-2; TRBD1 might be the D (5 bases). Germline V gene lookup returns CDR1 KGHSH and CDR2 LQKENI. The CDR3 consists of 14 residues. Trimming removed 6 bases at V and 0 bases at J, with 11 bases between. The CDR3 nucleotides read TGTGCCAGCTCGTCGACAGCAGCTAACTATGGCTACACCTTC. This codes for CASSSTAANYGYTF.